This T cell receptor beta chain was recovered during a study of Graves' ophthalmopathy and Graves' hyperthyroidism. Beta-chain TCR CDR3 regions were amplified from RNA transcripts. An initial RT-PCR round employing HTBI primers preceded a second-round multiplex PCR. TCRdb passed the multiplex PCR reads through MiXCR, listing each CDR3 protein once. The data contain 450,000 to 600,000 distinct CDR3 sequences, 35% to 40% of them singletons. The CDR3 length is 15 residues. Germline loops: CDR1 DFQATT, CDR2 SNEGSKA (reference sequence). V shed 6 bases and J 0 bases; nucleotides not matched to a gene: 7. Many counts were recorded for this clonotype.

This TCR was recovered from an adult man with Graves' hyperthyroidism. What was sequenced was peripheral blood or thyroid tissue (not recorded which). The genes are TRBV20-1 and TRBJ1-3; 8 positions match TRBD1. The CDR3 region has the DNA TGCAGTGCCCCGGACAGGGAAACCTCTGGAAACACCATATATTTT. Translated: CSAPDRETSGNTIYF.